The present T cell receptor beta chain was sequenced within a study of molecular identifiers for immune sequencing clone quantification. Trimming removed 2 bases from V and 6 bases from J, with 13 bases in between. CDR3 length: 13 amino acids. The V gene's germline CDR1 is DFQATT and CDR2 SNEGSKA (reference sequence). This clonotype was detected only a few times. Each CDR3 protein gets one entry after TCRdb re-called the PCR reads with MiXCR. The table includes approximately 680,000 distinct CDR3 sequences, around 25% detected once. This chain joins TRBV20-1 and TRBJ1-1; TRBD1 might be the D (6 bases). This clonotype originated in a human donor in good health. Some libraries in this study had Jurkat cell RNA spiked in. Sequencing input: naive CD8+ T cells from blood, with Jurkat cell RNA spiked in. Subset here: FACS-sorted CD8+CD4-CCR7+CD45RA+ naive T cells. The CDR3 loop reads CSARSTGSAEAFF. CDR3 bases: TGCAGTGCTAGAAGCACAGGGAGTGCTGAAGCTTTCTTT.